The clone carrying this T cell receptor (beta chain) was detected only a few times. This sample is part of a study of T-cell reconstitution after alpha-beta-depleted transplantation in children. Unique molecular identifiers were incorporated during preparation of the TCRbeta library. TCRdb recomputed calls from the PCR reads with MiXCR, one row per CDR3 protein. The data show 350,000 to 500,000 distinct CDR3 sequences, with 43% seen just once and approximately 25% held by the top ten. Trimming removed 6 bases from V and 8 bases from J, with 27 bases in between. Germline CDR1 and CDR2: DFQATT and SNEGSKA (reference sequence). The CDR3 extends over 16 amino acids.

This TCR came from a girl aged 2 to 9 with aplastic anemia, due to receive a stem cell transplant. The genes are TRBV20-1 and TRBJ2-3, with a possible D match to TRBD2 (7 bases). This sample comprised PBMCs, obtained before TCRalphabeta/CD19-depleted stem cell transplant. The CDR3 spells CSALAPGLGGGATQYF. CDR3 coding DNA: TGCAGTGCCCTAGCACCCGGACTAGGCGGGGGCGCTACGCAGTATTTT.